A selection of T cell receptor beta chains follows, all from one sample in a study of blood T cell repertoires in COVID-19. The data were produced by immunoSEQ multiplex PCR, yet TCRdb's version contains in-frame clones alone and is incomplete. The profile shows roughly 220,000 clones, about nine tenths of them singletons. Sequencing input: peripheral blood. The receptor source for this set is an elderly man with acute or convalescent COVID-19. The CDR3 runs from the conserved cysteine through the conserved F or W. A D gene is named only where the DNA matches it firmly. Size tells how often a clone was seen (once, few, many) or the class of an expanded clone, and some rows leave it out.

CDR3 protein | CDR3 DNA | J gene | D gene | clone size | CDR3 length | V gene
CASETEPGANVLTF | TGTGCCAGCGAAACGGAGCCCGGGGCCAACGTCCTGACTTTC | TRBJ2-6 | - | - | 14 | TRBV2
CASSFSTEAFF | TGTGCCAGCAGCTTTAGTACTGAAGCTTTCTTT | TRBJ1-1 | - | - | 11 | TRBV5-4
CAGNSGNTDTQYF | TGTGCCGGAAATAGCGGGAACACAGATACGCAGTATTTT | TRBJ2-3 | TRBD2 | - | 13 | TRBV7-9
CASGLVLAGSGETQYF | TGTGCTAGTGGTTTGGTACTAGCGGGGAGCGGAGAGACCCAGTACTTC | TRBJ2-5 | TRBD2 | - | 16 | TRBV12-5
CASSSAGNEKLFF | TGTGCCAGCAGTTCTGCAGGGAATGAAAAACTGTTTTTT | TRBJ1-4 | - | once | 13 | TRBV28
CASSLESQGGEKLFF | TGTGCCAGCAGCTTAGAGTCGCAGGGTGGCGAAAAACTGTTTTTT | TRBJ1-4 | - | - | 15 | TRBV7-9
CASTRTGGTDTQYF | TGTGCCAGCACCCGGACAGGGGGCACAGATACGCAGTATTTT | TRBJ2-3 | - | - | 14 | TRBV21-1
CASSDLTGDASYTF | TGTGCCAGTAGTGACCTAACAGGAGATGCTAGCTACACCTTC | TRBJ1-2 | - | - | 14 | TRBV19
CASTPQRGSYNEQFF | TGCGCCAGCACCCCACAGCGGGGCTCCTACAATGAGCAGTTCTTC | TRBJ2-1 | TRBD2 | - | 15 | TRBV10-2
CASNADRNTGELFF | TGTGCCAGCAACGCGGACAGAAACACCGGGGAGCTGTTTTTT | TRBJ2-2 | - | - | 14 | TRBV6-5
CASSLVLQENYGYTF | TGTGCCAGCAGCTTAGTATTGCAGGAAAACTATGGCTACACCTTC | TRBJ1-2 | - | once | 15 | TRBV7-9
CASSLGASGSRGEQYF | TGTGCCAGCAGCTTAGGGGCTAGCGGGAGTAGAGGCGAGCAGTACTTC | TRBJ2-7 | TRBD2 | - | 16 | TRBV11-2
CASRPGHSLNTEAFF | TGTGCCAGCAGACCTGGCCACAGTTTGAACACTGAAGCTTTCTTT | TRBJ1-1 | - | few | 15 | TRBV28
CASSLATGQLGEAFF | TGTGCCAGCAGCTTGGCGACAGGGCAATTAGGGGAAGCTTTCTTT | TRBJ1-1 | TRBD1 | - | 15 | TRBV5-8
CASSPDRDYGYTF | TGTGCCAGCAGCCCGGACAGGGACTATGGCTACACCTTC | TRBJ1-2 | TRBD1 | - | 13 | TRBV28
CASSATGGYETQYF | TGTGCCAGCAGCGCGACAGGGGGCTACGAGACCCAGTACTTC | TRBJ2-5 | TRBD1 | - | 14 | TRBV7-2
CSGRTENTGELFF | TGCAGCGGGAGGACAGAGAACACCGGGGAGCTGTTTTTT | TRBJ2-2 | - | few | 13 | TRBV29-1
CASSLERSSFDEQFF | TGTGCCAGCAGCTTAGAGCGGAGTTCATTCGATGAGCAGTTCTTC | TRBJ2-1 | - | - | 15 | TRBV7-2
CASSQPGLAGDGANVLTF | TGCGCCAGCAGCCAACCGGGACTAGCGGGAGATGGGGCCAACGTCCTGACTTTC | TRBJ2-6 | TRBD2 | - | 18 | TRBV4-1
CASRKAGQVWSGANVLTF | TGTGCCAGCAGAAAAGCAGGACAGGTCTGGTCTGGGGCCAACGTCCTGACTTTC | TRBJ2-6 | TRBD1 | - | 18 | TRBV5-6
CASSLRPDRGVADTQYF | TGTGCCAGCAGTTTGCGGCCGGACAGGGGTGTGGCAGATACGCAGTATTTT | TRBJ2-3 | TRBD1 | - | 17 | TRBV27
CASSPPRRGHGYTF | TGTGCCAGCAGCCCCCCTAGGAGGGGCCATGGCTACACCTTC | TRBJ1-2 | - | - | 14 | TRBV7-2
CASSYSIQGFGTFF | TGTGCCAGCAGTTACTCGATACAGGGATTCGGGACTTTCTTT | TRBJ1-1 | - | - | 14 | TRBV6-6
CASSLAGTGGTGELFF | TGTGCCAGCAGCCTAGCGGGGACAGGGGGCACCGGGGAGCTGTTTTTT | TRBJ2-2 | TRBD1 | - | 16 | TRBV11-2
CASSPHDLGDTQYF | TGTGCCAGCTCACCCCACGACCTCGGGGATACGCAGTATTTT | TRBJ2-3 | - | - | 14 | TRBV18
CASSEPGHRVKGGYTF | TGTGCCAGCAGTGAACCCGGCCACAGGGTGAAAGGAGGCTACACCTTC | TRBJ1-2 | - | once | 16 | TRBV25-1
CSVGRQGQETQYF | TGCAGCGTTGGCAGACAGGGACAAGAGACCCAGTACTTC | TRBJ2-5 | TRBD1 | - | 13 | TRBV29-1
CATSDLLERRERGGFF | TGTGCCACCAGTGATTTGCTTGAACGGCGGGAGAGAGGAGGTTTCTTC | TRBJ2-1 | TRBD2 | - | 16 | TRBV24-1
CASSTSPGQGGLGGYTF | TGTGCCAGCAGCACCTCGCCGGGACAGGGTGGGTTAGGTGGCTACACCTTC | TRBJ1-2 | TRBD1 | - | 17 | TRBV7-2
CASSLPSSYNSPLHF | TGCGCCAGCAGCTTGCCTAGCTCCTATAATTCACCCCTCCACTTT | TRBJ1-6 | - | - | 15 | TRBV5-1
CASRPTNSGANVLTF | TGTGCCAGCAGGCCTACTAACTCTGGGGCCAACGTCCTGACTTTC | TRBJ2-6 | - | - | 15 | TRBV4-2
CASRGLAGANGELFF | TGTGCCAGTCGCGGACTAGCGGGAGCGAACGGGGAGCTGTTTTTT | TRBJ2-2 | TRBD2 | - | 15 | TRBV2
CASSNRKPGQPYEQYF | TGTGCCAGTAGTAACAGGAAACCGGGACAGCCATACGAGCAGTACTTC | TRBJ2-7 | TRBD1 | - | 16 | TRBV19
CASSLQATSGANVLTF | TGTGCCAGCAGCTTGCAGGCTACCTCTGGGGCCAACGTCCTGACTTTC | TRBJ2-6 | - | - | 16 | TRBV7-3
CASSDDILMKETQYF | TGTGCCAGCAGCGATGACATCCTAATGAAGGAGACCCAGTACTTC | TRBJ2-5 | - | - | 15 | TRBV5-4
CASTRGNGELFF | TGTGCCAGTACCAGGGGGAATGGGGAGCTGTTTTTT | TRBJ2-2 | TRBD1 | - | 12 | TRBV9
CSLAGDTQYF | TGCAGCTTGGCAGGCGATACGCAGTATTTT | TRBJ2-3 | - | - | 10 | TRBV29-1
CASSRAVPSGQYF | TGTGCCAGCAGCCGAGCGGTTCCAAGCGGGCAGTACTTC | TRBJ2-7 | - | - | 13 | TRBV11-2
CASSLWTGGHNEQFF | TGTGCCAGCAGTTTATGGACAGGGGGACACAATGAGCAGTTCTTC | TRBJ2-1 | TRBD1 | - | 15 | TRBV28
CASSNLGMNTEAFF | TGTGCCAGTAGTAATCTTGGCATGAACACTGAAGCTTTCTTT | TRBJ1-1 | - | - | 14 | TRBV19
CATTPGTSDRTDTQYF | TGTGCCACCACCCCAGGGACTAGCGACCGCACAGATACGCAGTATTTT | TRBJ2-3 | TRBD2 | - | 16 | TRBV24-1
CSVSRGGSYEQFF | TGCAGTGTTAGTAGGGGCGGGAGTTATGAGCAGTTCTTC | TRBJ2-1 | TRBD2 | - | 13 | TRBV20-1
CASSQDFYNEQFF | TGCGCCAGCAGCCAAGACTTCTACAATGAGCAGTTCTTC | TRBJ2-1 | - | - | 13 | TRBV4-1
CASSSPGEKLFF | TGTGCCAGCAGTTCACCGGGGGAAAAACTGTTTTTT | TRBJ1-4 | - | - | 12 | TRBV7-2
CASSPRTGTSTTNYGYTF | TGTGCCAGCAGTCCCCGGACAGGGACTAGCACAACTAACTATGGCTACACCTTC | TRBJ1-2 | TRBD1 | - | 18 | TRBV27
CASSETVTPRAFF | TGTGCCAGCAGTGAAACTGTAACGCCTCGGGCTTTCTTT | TRBJ1-1 | - | - | 13 | TRBV6-1
CASSQEGGGRDEQYF | TGTGCCAGCAGCCAAGAGGGGGGAGGGCGCGACGAGCAGTACTTC | TRBJ2-7 | TRBD2 | - | 15 | TRBV3-1/TRBV3-2
CASSGGQAPRDTQYF | TGTGCCAGCAGCGGGGGACAGGCGCCGCGGGATACGCAGTATTTT | TRBJ2-3 | TRBD1 | - | 15 | TRBV11-3
CASSLQYRLNANYGYTF | TGTGCCAGCAGCTTACAATACAGGCTCAACGCTAACTATGGCTACACCTTC | TRBJ1-2 | - | - | 17 | TRBV7-2
CASSLAGGFNEKLFF | TGTGCCAGCAGTCTTGCGGGGGGGTTTAATGAAAAACTGTTTTTT | TRBJ1-4 | - | - | 15 | TRBV9
CASSLAKGTGNDEQYF | TGTGCCAGCAGCTTGGCCAAAGGGACAGGAAACGACGAGCAGTACTTC | TRBJ2-7 | TRBD1 | - | 16 | TRBV5-4
CASSLSKNIQYF | TGTGCCAGCAGCCTTTCCAAAAACATTCAGTACTTC | TRBJ2-4 | - | - | 12 | TRBV12-3/TRBV12-4
CASSSEGQGNSGYTF | TGTGCCAGCAGCTCGGAGGGACAGGGTAACTCTGGCTACACCTTC | TRBJ1-2 | TRBD1 | - | 15 | TRBV9
CASSEYLRQGGTYEQYF | TGTGCCAGCAGTGAATACCTAAGGCAGGGTGGAACCTACGAGCAGTACTTC | TRBJ2-7 | - | once | 17 | TRBV6-1
CASSLQRFKTGELFF | TGTGCCAGCAGCTTACAGCGGTTCAAAACCGGGGAGCTGTTTTTT | TRBJ2-2 | - | - | 15 | TRBV7-9
CASSQDMGGRNQPQHF | TGCGCCAGCAGCCAAGATATGGGGGGACGGAATCAGCCCCAGCATTTT | TRBJ1-5 | - | - | 16 | TRBV4-3
CASSRDRGGTGELFF | TGTGCCAGCAGTCGGGACAGGGGCGGGACCGGGGAGCTGTTTTTT | TRBJ2-2 | TRBD1 | - | 15 | TRBV2